The T cell receptor beta chain described here comes from a study of T-cell memory formation after mild COVID-19. Overall study context: The TCR clusters were mostly specific to one donor. Notes on the study in general: Mainly in CM and EM were contracting CD4+ clones; CD8+ were in EMRA.

5'RACE primed from the constant segment yielded TCR alpha and TCR beta cDNA libraries bearing sample barcodes and UMIs. TCRdb called the 5' RACE reads again in MiXCR, with one record for every CDR3 protein. The sample yields fewer than 150,000 distinct CDR3 sequences, 17% seen once. CDR3 length: 16 amino acids. V was clipped by 5 bases and J by 0 bases, with 16 bases between them. CDR1 and CDR2 from the germline V gene are SGHAT and FQNNGV. With respect to this clonotype: Its antigen is unidentified.

The chain links TRBV11-2 to TRBJ1-2; D gene uncertain. The sequence was obtained from a man between 18 and 29 years old who had mild COVID-19 (a few samples of this study predate the infection). Cell type and time point are not known. The sequenced sample was PBMCs or a T cell subset sorted from them (not recorded which). The CDR3 region has the DNA TGTGCCAGCAGCCTAACTTGGGCAGGAGCTAACTATGGCTACACCTTC. This encodes CASSLTWAGANYGYTF.